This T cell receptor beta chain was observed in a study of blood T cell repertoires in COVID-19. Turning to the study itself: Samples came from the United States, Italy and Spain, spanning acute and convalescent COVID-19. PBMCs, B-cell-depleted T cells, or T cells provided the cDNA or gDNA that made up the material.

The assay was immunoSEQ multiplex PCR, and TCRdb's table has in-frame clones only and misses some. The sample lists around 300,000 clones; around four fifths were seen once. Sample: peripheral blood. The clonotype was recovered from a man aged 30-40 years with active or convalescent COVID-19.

As DNA, the CDR3 is TGTGCCAGCAGCGAAAGACAGGGGAGGAACACTGAAGCTTTCTTT. Its protein product is CASSERQGRNTEAFF. V usage is TRBV9 and J usage is TRBJ1-1, with 8 bases identical to TRBD1. The germline gives CDR1 SGDLS, CDR2 YYNGEE. The CDR3 covers 15 residues. Trimming removed 3 bases from V and 1 base from J; junction bases left unmatched: 5.